The T cell receptor beta chain described here comes from a study of cytomegalovirus exposure and HLA in healthy donors. Study-wide context: The roughly 120 validation repertoires and the approximately 630 first-cohort repertoires shared a platform, a later analysis reported.

Study-wide results and caveats: According to the study, 150 to 200 TCR beta chains were cytomegalovirus-associated.

The method was immunoSEQ multiplex PCR; TCRdb's version includes in-frame clones alone and lacks a portion of them. This table holds 150,000 to 200,000 clones, about 83% found once. Trimming stripped 4 bases from V and 7 bases from J, with 17 bases between. CDR3 length: 15 residues. Germline V gene lookup returns CDR1 MGHRA and CDR2 YSYEKL. The donors were part of the validation cohort of 100 to 150 subjects. That cohort was separate from the first cohort, which comprised roughly 670 subjects. This clone was found once. Its specificity is unknown. The receptor was isolated from a woman aged 18-29 years in good health and CMV-seronegative. The sample consisted of PBMCs. J is TRBJ2-1 and V is TRBV4-1, with D possibly matching TRBD2 (7 bases). DNA for the CDR3: TGCGCCAGCAGCCTCCGGGACACCGGGGGGAATGAGCAGTTCTTC. Protein sequence: CASSLRDTGGNEQFF.